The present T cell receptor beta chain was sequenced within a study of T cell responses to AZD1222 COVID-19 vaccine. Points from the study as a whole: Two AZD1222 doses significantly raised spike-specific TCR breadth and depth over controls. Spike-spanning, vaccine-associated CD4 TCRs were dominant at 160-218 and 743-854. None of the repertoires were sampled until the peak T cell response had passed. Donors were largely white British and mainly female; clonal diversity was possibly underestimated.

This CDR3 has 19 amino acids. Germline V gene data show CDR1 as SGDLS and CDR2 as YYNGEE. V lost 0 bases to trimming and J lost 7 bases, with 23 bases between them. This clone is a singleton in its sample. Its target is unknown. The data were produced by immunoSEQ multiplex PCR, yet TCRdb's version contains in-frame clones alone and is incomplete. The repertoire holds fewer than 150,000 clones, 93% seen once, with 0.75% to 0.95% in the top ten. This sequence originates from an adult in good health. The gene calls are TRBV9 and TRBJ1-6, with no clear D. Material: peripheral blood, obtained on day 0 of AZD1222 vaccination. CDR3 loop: CASSVALRELDLSNSPLHF. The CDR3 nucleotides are TGTGCCAGCAGCGTAGCGTTGAGGGAATTGGACCTTAGCAATTCACCCCTCCACTTT.